This TCR beta chain appears in the sequencing data of a study of T cells in Graves' hyperthyroidism and ophthalmopathy. At the level of the study: The initial diagnosis was the point when peripheral blood was collected, ahead of any treatment.

Using RNA transcripts as the source, TCR beta CDR3 regions were amplified. When the TCR CDR3 underwent first-round RT-PCR, the HTBI primer set was used. TCRdb ran MiXCR on the multiplex PCR reads and lists one entry per CDR3 protein. Seen here are almost 350,000 distinct CDR3 sequences, 15% to 20% observed once, and the top ten hold around 15%. Ophthalmopathy cases met thresholds of Clinical Activity Score at least 3, NOSPECS grade at least 4 and duration under 3 months. Germline loops: CDR1 SEHNR, CDR2 FQNEAQ (reference sequence). The V and J ends lost 3 bases and 5 bases respectively, with 17 bases between them. The CDR3 loop spans 16 amino acids. This clonotype was counted many times. Its antigen is not identified. General study findings and limits: Blood also showed most of the thyroid clonotypes that were expanded above 0.001.

Sequencing used blood. The chain is built from TRBV7-9 and TRBJ1-5; D remains ambiguous. The origin of this receptor is a woman aged 40 to 49 with Graves' ophthalmopathy. The CDR3 DNA is TGTGCCAGCAGCTTCGGACCCCCCCGAGACCATCAGCCCCAGCATTTT. Protein product: CASSFGPPRDHQPQHF.